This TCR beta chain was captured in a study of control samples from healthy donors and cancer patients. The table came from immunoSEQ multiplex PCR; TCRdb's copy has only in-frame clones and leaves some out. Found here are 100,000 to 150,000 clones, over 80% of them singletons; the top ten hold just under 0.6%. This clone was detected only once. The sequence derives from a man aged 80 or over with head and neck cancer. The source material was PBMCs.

The CDR3 DNA reads TGTGCCAGCAGTACGATTTCCGGCGATGAGCAGTTCTTC. This gives the protein CASSTISGDEQFF. The chain couples TRBV12-3 or TRBV12-4 to TRBJ2-1; D remains unclear. The length of the CDR3 is 13 residues. Trimming removed 5 bases from V and 8 bases from J, with 13 bases in between.